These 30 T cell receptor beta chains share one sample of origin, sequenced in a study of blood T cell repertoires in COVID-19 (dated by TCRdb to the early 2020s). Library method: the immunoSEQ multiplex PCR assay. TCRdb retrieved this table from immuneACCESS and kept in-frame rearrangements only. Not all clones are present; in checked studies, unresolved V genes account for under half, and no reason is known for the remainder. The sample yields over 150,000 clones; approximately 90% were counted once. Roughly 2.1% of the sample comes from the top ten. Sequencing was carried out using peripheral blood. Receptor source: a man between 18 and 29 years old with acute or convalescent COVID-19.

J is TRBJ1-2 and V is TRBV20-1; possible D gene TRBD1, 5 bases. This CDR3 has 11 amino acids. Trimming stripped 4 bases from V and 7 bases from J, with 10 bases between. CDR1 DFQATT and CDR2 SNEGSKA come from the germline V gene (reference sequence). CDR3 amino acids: CSAILRGGYTF. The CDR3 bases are TGCAGTGCTATCCTTAGGGGTGGCTACACCTTC.

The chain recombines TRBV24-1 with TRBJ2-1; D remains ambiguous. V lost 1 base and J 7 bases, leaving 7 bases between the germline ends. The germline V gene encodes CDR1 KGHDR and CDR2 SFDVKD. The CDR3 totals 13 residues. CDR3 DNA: TGTGCCACCAGTGATTTATGGGCTAATGAGCAGTTCTTC. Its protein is CATSDLWANEQFF.

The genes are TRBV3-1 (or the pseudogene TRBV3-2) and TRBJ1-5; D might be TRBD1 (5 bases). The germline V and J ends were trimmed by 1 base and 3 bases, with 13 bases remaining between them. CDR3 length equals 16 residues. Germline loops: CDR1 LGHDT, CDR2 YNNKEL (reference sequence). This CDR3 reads CASSQAAGGFNQPQHF. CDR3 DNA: TGTGCCAGCAGCCAAGCTGCTGGGGGGTTCAATCAGCCCCAGCATTTT.

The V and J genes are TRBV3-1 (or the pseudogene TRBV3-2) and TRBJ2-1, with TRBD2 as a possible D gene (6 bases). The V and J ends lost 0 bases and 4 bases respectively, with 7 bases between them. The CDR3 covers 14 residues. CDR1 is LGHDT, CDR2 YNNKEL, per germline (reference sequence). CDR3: CASSQDGGYNEQFF. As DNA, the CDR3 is TGTGCCAGCAGCCAAGATGGGGGGTACAATGAGCAGTTCTTC.

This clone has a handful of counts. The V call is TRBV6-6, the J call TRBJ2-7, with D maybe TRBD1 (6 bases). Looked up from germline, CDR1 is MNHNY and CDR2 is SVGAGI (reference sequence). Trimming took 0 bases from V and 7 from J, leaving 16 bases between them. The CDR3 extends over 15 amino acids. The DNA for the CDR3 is TGTGCCAGCAGTTACTCCACAGGGTTTGGTGAAGAGCAGTACTTC. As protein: CASSYSTGFGEEQYF.

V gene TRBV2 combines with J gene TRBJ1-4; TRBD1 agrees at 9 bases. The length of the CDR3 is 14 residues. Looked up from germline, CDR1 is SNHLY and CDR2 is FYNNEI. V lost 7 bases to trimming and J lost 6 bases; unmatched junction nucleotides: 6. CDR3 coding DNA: TGTGCCAGCATGGACGGGGACAGGGATGAAAAACTGTTTTTT. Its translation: CASMDGDRDEKLFF.

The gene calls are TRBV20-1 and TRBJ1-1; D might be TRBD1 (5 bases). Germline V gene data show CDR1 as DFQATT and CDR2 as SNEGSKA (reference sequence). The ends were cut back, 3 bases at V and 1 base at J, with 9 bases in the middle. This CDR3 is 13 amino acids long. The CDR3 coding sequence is TGCAGTGCTAGTGGGCAGGGGAACACTGAAGCTTTCTTT. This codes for CSASGQGNTEAFF.

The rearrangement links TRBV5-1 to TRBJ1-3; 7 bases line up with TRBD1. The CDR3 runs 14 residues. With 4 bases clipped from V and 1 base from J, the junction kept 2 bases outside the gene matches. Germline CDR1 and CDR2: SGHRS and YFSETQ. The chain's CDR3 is CASSPGQSGNTIYF. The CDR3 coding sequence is TGCGCCAGCAGCCCGGGACAGTCTGGAAACACCATATATTTT.

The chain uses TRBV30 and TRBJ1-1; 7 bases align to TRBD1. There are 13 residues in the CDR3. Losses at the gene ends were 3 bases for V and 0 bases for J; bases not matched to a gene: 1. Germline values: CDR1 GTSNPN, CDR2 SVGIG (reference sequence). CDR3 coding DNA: TGTGCCTGGAGGGACAGGCTGAACACTGAAGCTTTCTTT. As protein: CAWRDRLNTEAFF.

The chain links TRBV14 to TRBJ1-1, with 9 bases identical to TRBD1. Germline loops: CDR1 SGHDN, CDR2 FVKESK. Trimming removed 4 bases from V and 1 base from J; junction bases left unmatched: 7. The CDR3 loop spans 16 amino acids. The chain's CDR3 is CASSLWGQGGNTEAFF. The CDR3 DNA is TGTGCCAGCAGCCTTTGGGGACAGGGAGGGAACACTGAAGCTTTCTTT.

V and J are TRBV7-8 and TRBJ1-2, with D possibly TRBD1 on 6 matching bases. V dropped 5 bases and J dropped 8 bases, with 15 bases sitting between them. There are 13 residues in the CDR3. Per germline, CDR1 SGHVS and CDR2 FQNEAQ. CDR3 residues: CASSTHQGNGYTF. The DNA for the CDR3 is TGTGCCAGCAGCACACATCAGGGGAACGGCTACACCTTC.

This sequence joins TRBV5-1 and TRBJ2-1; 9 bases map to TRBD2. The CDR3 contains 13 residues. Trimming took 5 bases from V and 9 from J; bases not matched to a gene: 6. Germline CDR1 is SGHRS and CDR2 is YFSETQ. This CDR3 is CASSGAGGGEQFF. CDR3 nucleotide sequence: TGCGCCAGCAGTGGAGCGGGAGGAGGTGAGCAGTTCTTC.

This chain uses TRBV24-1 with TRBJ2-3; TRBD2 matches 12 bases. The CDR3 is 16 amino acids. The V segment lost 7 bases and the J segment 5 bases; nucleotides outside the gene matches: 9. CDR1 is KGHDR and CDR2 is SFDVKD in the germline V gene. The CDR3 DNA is TGTGCCACCAGCCGACTAGCGGGAGATGATGGAGATACGCAGTATTTT. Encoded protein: CATSRLAGDDGDTQYF.

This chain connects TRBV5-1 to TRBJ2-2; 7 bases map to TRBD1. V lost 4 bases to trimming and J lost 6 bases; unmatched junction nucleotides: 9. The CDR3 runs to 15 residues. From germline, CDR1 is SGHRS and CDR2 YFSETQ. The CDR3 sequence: CASSARDSYPGELFF. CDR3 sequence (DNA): TGCGCCAGCAGCGCGAGGGACAGCTACCCCGGGGAGCTGTTTTTT.

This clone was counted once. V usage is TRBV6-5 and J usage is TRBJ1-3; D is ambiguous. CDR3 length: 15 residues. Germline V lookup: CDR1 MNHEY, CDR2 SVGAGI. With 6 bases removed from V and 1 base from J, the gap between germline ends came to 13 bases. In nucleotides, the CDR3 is TGTGCCAGCAGGACTACCGGAGGGTCTGGAAACACCATATATTTT. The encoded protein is CASRTTGGSGNTIYF.

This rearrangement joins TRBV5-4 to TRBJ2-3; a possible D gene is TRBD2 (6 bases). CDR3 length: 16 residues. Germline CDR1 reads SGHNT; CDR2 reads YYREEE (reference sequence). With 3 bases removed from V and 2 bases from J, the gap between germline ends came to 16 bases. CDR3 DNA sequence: TGTGCCAGCAGCTCCCCCTCGGCGGGAATCACAGATACGCAGTATTTT. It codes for CASSSPSAGITDTQYF.

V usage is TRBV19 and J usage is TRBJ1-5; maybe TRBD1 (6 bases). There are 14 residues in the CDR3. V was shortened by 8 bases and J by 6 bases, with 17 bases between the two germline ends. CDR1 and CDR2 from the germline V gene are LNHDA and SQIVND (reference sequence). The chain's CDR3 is CASEPQGYGQPQHF. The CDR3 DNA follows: TGTGCCAGTGAGCCACAGGGATATGGTCAGCCCCAGCATTTT.

The CDR3 nucleotides are TGCGCCAGCAGCGGGATGAAGCGACGGAGGGACCAAGAGACCCAGTACTTC. Translating it yields CASSGMKRRRDQETQYF. This rearrangement joins TRBV5-1 to TRBJ2-5; weak D call: TRBD2 (6 bases). Per germline, CDR1 SGHRS and CDR2 YFSETQ. The CDR3 covers 17 residues. Trimming took 4 bases from V and 0 from J, leaving 19 bases between them.

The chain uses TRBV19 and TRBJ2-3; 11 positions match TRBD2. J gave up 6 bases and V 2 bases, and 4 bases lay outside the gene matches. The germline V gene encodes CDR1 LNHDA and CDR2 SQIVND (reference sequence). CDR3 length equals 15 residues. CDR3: CASSIWASGGDTQYF. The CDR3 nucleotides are TGTGCCAGTAGTATATGGGCTAGCGGGGGGGATACGCAGTATTTT.

CDR3 sequence (DNA): TGCGCCAGCAGCTTAAGGACAGGGAAAGATGGCGATGAGCAGTTCTTC. Translated: CASSLRTGKDGDEQFF. V gene TRBV5-1 combines with J gene TRBJ2-1; 8 positions match TRBD1. From germline, CDR1 is SGHRS and CDR2 YFSETQ. The CDR3 covers 16 residues. J lost 8 bases, V lost 2 bases, and 12 bases had no gene match.

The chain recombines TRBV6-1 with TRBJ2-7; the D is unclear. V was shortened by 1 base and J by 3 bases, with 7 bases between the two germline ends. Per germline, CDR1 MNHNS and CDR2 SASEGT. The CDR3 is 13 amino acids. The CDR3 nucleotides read TGTGCCAGCAGTGAAGAAACTTTCTACGAGCAGTACTTC. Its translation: CASSEETFYEQYF.

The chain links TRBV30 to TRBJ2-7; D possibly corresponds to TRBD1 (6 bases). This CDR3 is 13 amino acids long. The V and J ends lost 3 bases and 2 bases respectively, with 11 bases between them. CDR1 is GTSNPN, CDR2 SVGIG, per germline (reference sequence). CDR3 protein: CAWSKEGAYEQYF. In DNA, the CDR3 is TGTGCCTGGAGCAAAGAGGGGGCCTACGAGCAGTACTTC.

The CDR3 loop reads CASSYTGTGDNYGYTF. CDR3 DNA: TGTGCCAGCAGTTATACCGGGACAGGGGATAACTATGGCTACACCTTC. The rearrangement uses TRBV6-5 and TRBJ1-2; 10 positions agree with TRBD1. CDR3 length: 16 amino acids. The germline V gene has CDR1 MNHEY and CDR2 SVGAGI. The V segment lost 3 bases and the J segment 1 base; nucleotides outside the gene matches: 5.

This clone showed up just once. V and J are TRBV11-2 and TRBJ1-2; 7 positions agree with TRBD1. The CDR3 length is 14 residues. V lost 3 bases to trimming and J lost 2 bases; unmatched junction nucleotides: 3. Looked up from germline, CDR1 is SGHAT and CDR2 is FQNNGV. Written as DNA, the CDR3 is TGTGCCAGCAGCTTTGAGGGGGCGAACTATGGCTACACCTTC. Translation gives CASSFEGANYGYTF.

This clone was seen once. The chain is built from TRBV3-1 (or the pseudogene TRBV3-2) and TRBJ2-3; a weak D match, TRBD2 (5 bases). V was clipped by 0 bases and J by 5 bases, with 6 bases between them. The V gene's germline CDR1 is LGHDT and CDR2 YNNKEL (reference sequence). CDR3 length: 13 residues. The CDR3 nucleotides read TGTGCCAGCAGCCAAGATCGGGGAGATACGCAGTATTTT. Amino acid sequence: CASSQDRGDTQYF.

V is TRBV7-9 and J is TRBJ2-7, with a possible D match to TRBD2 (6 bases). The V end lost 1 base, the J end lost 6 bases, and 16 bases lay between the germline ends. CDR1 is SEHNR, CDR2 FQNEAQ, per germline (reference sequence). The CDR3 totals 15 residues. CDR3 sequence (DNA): TGTGCCAGCAGCTTAGATGGGGCAGGAGGGCGCGAGCAGTACTTC. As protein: CASSLDGAGGREQYF.

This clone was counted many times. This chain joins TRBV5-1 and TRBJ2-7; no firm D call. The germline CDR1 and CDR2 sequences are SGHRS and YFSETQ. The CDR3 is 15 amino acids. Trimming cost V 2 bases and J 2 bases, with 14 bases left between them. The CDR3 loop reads CASSLILGRTYEQYF. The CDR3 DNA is TGCGCCAGCAGCTTAATTTTAGGCAGGACCTACGAGCAGTACTTC.

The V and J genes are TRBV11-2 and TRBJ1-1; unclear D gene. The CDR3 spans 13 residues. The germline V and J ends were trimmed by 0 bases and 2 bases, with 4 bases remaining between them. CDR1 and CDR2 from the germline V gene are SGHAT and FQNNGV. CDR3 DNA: TGTGCCAGCAGCTTAGACAGTAACACTGAAGCTTTCTTT. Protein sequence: CASSLDSNTEAFF. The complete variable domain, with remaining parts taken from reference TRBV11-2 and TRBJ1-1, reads EAGVAQSPRYKIIEKRQSVAFWCNPISGHATLYWYQQILGQGPKLLIQFQNNGVVDDSQLPKDRFSAERLKGVDSTLKIQPAKLEDSAVYLCASSLDSNTEAFFGQGTRLTVV.

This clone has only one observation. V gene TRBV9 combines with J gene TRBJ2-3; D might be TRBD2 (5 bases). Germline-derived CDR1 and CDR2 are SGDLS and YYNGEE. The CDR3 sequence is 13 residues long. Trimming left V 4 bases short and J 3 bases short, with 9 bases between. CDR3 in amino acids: CASSFSGTDTQYF. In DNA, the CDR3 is TGTGCCAGCAGCTTCTCGGGGACAGATACGCAGTATTTT. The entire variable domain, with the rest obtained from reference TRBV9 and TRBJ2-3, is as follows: DSGVTQTPKHLITATGQRVTLRCSPRSGDLSVYWYQQSLDQGLQFLIQYYNGEERAKGNILERFSAQQFPDLHSELNLSSLELGDSALYFCASSFSGTDTQYFGPGTRLTVL.

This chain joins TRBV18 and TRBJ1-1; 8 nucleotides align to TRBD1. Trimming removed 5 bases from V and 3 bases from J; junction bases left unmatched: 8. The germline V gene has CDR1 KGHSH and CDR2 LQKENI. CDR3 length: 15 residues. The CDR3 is CASSANQGADTEAFF. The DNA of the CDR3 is TGTGCCAGCTCAGCGAATCAGGGGGCTGACACTGAAGCTTTCTTT. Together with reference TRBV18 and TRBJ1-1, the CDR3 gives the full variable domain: NAGVMQNPRHLVRRRGQEARLRCSPMKGHSHVYWYRQLPEEGLKFMVYLQKENIIDESGMPKERFSAEFPKEGPSILRIQQVVRGDSAAYFCASSANQGADTEAFFGQGTRLTVV.